Listed here is a single T cell receptor beta chain. Using immunoSEQ multiplex PCR, the repertoire was profiled, and TCRdb retains in-frame clones only, with some absent. The sample includes around 72,000 clones, roughly nine tenths of them seen just once. This entry belongs to a study of technical replicates of blood from several donors. The CDR3 loop spans 14 amino acids. The ends were cut back, 2 bases at V and 3 bases at J, with 8 bases in the middle. CDR1 and CDR2 from the germline V gene are KGHSH and LQKENI. The sequence came from a human donor in good health. Some clones in this sample may be carry-over from other donors' samples. This rearrangement joins TRBV18 to TRBJ2-1; D possibly corresponds to TRBD1 (6 bases). Sequenced material: PBMCs. In DNA form, the CDR3 reads TGTGCCAGCTCACCAGCCAGGGGCTACAATGAGCAGTTCTTC. Translated: CASSPARGYNEQFF. Variable domain in full (rest from reference TRBV18 and TRBJ2-1): NAGVMQNPRHLVRRRGQEARLRCSPMKGHSHVYWYRQLPEEGLKFMVYLQKENIIDESGMPKERFSAEFPKEGPSILRIQQVVRGDSAAYFCASSPARGYNEQFFGPGTRLTVL.